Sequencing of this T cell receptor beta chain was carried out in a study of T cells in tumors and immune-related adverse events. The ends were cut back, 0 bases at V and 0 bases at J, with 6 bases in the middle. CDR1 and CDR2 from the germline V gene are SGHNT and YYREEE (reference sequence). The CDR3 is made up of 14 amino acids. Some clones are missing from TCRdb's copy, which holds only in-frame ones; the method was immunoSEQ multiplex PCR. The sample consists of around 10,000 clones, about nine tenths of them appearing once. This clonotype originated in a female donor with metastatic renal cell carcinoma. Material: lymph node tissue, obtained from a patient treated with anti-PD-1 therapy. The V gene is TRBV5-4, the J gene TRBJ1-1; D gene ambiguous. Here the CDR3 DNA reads TGTGCCAGCAGCTTGGGGACGCTGAACACTGAAGCTTTCTTT. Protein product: CASSLGTLNTEAFF. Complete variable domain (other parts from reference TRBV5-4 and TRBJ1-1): ETGVTQSPTHLIKTRGQQVTLRCSSQSGHNTVSWYQQALGQGPQFIFQYYREEENGRGNFPPRFSGLQFPNYSSELNVNALELDDSALYLCASSLGTLNTEAFFGQGTRLTVV.